At least ten counts were recorded for the clone carrying this T cell receptor beta chain. Its antigen is not identified. Read sequence stops 3 residues before the CDR3 end, and the germline J gene provides the missing end. These data belong to a study of T cell clonality in common variable immunodeficiency. Most patients and controls had Caucasian heritage. Only in-frame clones appear in the TCRdb table, and some are missing; sequencing was by immunoSEQ multiplex PCR. Altogether about 81,000 clones were found in the sample, and no singletons occur. Trimming took off 3 bases at V and 1 base at J, with 20 bases between the two ends. The germline V gene has CDR1 DFQATT and CDR2 SNEGSKA (reference sequence). This CDR3 spans 17 amino acids. Study outcomes and limitations: CVID subjects shared fewer TCRbeta clones than healthy controls did. TCRbeta clonality was increased in CVID versus healthy controls.

V usage is TRBV20-1 and J usage is TRBJ2-3, with D perhaps matching TRBD2 (6 bases). The receptor comes from a person aged 18 to 70 in good health. Sequencing was done on a sample of peripheral blood mononuclear cells. The DNA read from the CDR3 is TGCAGTGCTAGTAACGAGCATGGAGGAGGGGGCACAGATACG. Translated, it gives CSASNEHGGGGTDT. In full, the CDR3 is CSASNEHGGGGTDTQYF.